This T cell receptor (beta chain) was profiled in a study of T-cell reconstitution after alpha-beta-depleted transplantation in children. This sample's TCRbeta library carried unique molecular identifier barcodes. TCRdb redid the calling of the PCR reads with MiXCR, one entry per CDR3 protein. The table shows about 500,000 distinct CDR3 sequences, with 32% occurring only once. The sequence came from a human donor who donated a stem cell graft to a child with aplastic anemia. Sequenced material: PBMCs from the stem cell graft donor, taken from the stem cell graft.

The CDR3 region has the DNA TGTGCCAGCAGCTTAGTTAGGCTAGCGGGAGTACCCGGGGAGCTGTTTTTT. It codes for CASSLVRLAGVPGELFF. The rearrangement joins TRBV11-2 to TRBJ2-2; 10 bases line up with TRBD2. CDR1 SGHAT and CDR2 FQNNGV come from the germline V gene. The junction had 8 bases not matched to a gene; V was cut back by 1 base and J by 6 bases. The CDR3 runs 17 residues.